This T cell receptor (beta chain) comes out of a study of T cells in localized non-small cell lung cancer. Unmatched junction bases numbered 7, after V lost 4 bases and J lost 4 bases. CDR1 and CDR2 from the germline V gene are SGDLS and YYNGEE. The CDR3 is 15 amino acids. Using immunoSEQ multiplex PCR, the repertoire was profiled, and TCRdb retains in-frame clones only, with some absent. The repertoire holds 15,000 or so clones, more than 65% seen once, with around 4% in the top ten. V gene TRBV9 combines with J gene TRBJ1-1; 10 bases fit TRBD1. The sample here was peripheral blood, taken before any cancer treatment. The receptor comes from a female donor aged 60 or older with stage I squamous cell lung carcinoma. The CDR3 is CASSPLRTGGTEAFF. CDR3 nucleotides: TGTGCCAGCAGCCCGCTCCGGACAGGGGGCACTGAAGCTTTCTTT.